Below are 10 T cell receptor beta chains sequenced from a single sample in a study of regulatory T cells in long-lasting Graves disease. The time point is: newly diagnosed GD, antithyroid drugs for less than 3 months. After RNA was extracted from PBMCs, the TCR library was made from it. HTBI primers from iRepertoire and Arm-PCR of CDR3 regions yielded the TCR beta libraries. Via MiXCR, TCRdb re-called the multiplex PCR reads, giving one row per CDR3 protein. Among about 540,000 distinct CDR3 sequences listed, 13% were seen once. These same data were also listed under a study on T cells in Graves' hyperthyroidism and ophthalmopathy.

The starting material was peripheral blood mononuclear cells (PBMCs), obtained at new diagnosis, from a patient treated with antithyroid drugs. The source of these receptors is a man between 25 and 39 years old with Graves disease.

This clonotype has only a few counts. The chain carries TRBV6-2 or TRBV6-3 and TRBJ2-7; 8 bases align to TRBD2. The CDR3 extends over 14 amino acids. V dropped 4 bases and J dropped 0; count of bases not matched to a gene: 2. Germline V gene data show CDR1 as MNHEY and CDR2 as SVGEGT. In nucleotides, the CDR3 is TGTGCCAGCAGTTCGGGAGGGATCTCCTACGAGCAGTACTTC. This codes for CASSSGGISYEQYF.

This clonotype occurred once. The chain carries TRBV9 and TRBJ2-5; D may be TRBD2 (5 bases). CDR1 is SGDLS and CDR2 is YYNGEE in the germline V gene. There are 16 residues in the CDR3. V was clipped by 0 bases and J by 2 bases, with 14 bases between them. The CDR3 loop is CASSVASGGPQETQYF. CDR3 bases: TGTGCCAGCAGCGTAGCCAGCGGAGGACCGCAAGAGACCCAGTACTTC.

This clonotype came up a few times. The V and J genes are TRBV12-3 or TRBV12-4 and TRBJ1-6; D uncertain. The CDR3 spans 12 residues. The V and J ends lost 5 bases and 14 bases respectively, with 13 bases between them. In DNA form, the CDR3 reads TGTGCCAGCAGTCCTGGGGATTGGGCCCTCCACTTT. Translated, it gives CASSPGDWALHF.

The chain uses TRBV3-1 and TRBJ2-7; D possibly uses TRBD1 or TRBD2 (6 bases each). Trimming shortened V by 2 bases and J by 7 bases, and 12 bases separated the two germline ends. Germline V gene data show CDR1 as LGHDT and CDR2 as YNNKEL (reference sequence). This CDR3 contains 13 residues. CDR3 amino acids: CASSQRGAEEQYF. DNA for the CDR3: TGTGCCAGCAGCCAAAGGGGGGCGGAAGAGCAGTACTTC.

The rearrangement joins TRBV20-1 to TRBJ1-2, with TRBD1 matching over 7 bases. V shed 3 bases and J 8 bases; nucleotides not matched to a gene: 9. The germline CDR1 and CDR2 sequences are DFQATT and SNEGSKA (reference sequence). The length of the CDR3 is 13 residues. The CDR3 here is CSASPGTANGYTF. The CDR3 bases are TGCAGTGCTAGCCCTGGGACAGCGAACGGCTACACCTTC.

This clonotype has more than one count but fewer than ten. This chain connects TRBV3-1 to TRBJ2-5; tentative D call: TRBD2 (6 bases). With 1 base removed from V and 5 bases from J, the gap between germline ends came to 11 bases. CDR1 LGHDT and CDR2 YNNKEL come from the germline V gene (reference sequence). The CDR3 contains 14 residues. CDR3 residues: CASSQVGGPETQYF. CDR3 DNA: TGTGCCAGCAGCCAAGTGGGGGGACCGGAGACCCAGTACTTC.

This clonotype occurred many times. The chain links TRBV5-1 to TRBJ1-3; D remains unclear. The germline CDR1 and CDR2 sequences are SGHRS and YFSETQ. V was clipped by 5 bases and J by 4 bases, with 10 bases between them. This CDR3 region has 13 residues. CDR3 protein: CASRTGVGNTIYF. The CDR3 nucleotides read TGCGCCAGCAGGACTGGGGTCGGAAACACCATATATTTT.

A remark on this clonotype: This may be a read error, as it is one base from a much larger clone. This sequence joins TRBV15 and TRBJ2-1, with a weak D call TRBD1 (6 bases). The end of the DNA aligns better with TRBJ2-5, so the J call may be wrong. From germline, CDR1 is LNHNV and CDR2 YYDKDF (reference sequence). The CDR3 consists of 16 residues. The CDR3 spells CPTSRVAWGLQETQYF. The CDR3 DNA is TGTCCCACCAGCAGAGTGGCCTGGGGGCTCCAAGAGACCCAGTACTTC.

This clonotype was seen ten or more times. V usage is TRBV11-3 and J usage is TRBJ2-7, with 9 bases lining up with TRBD2. Germline CDR1 is SGHNT and CDR2 is YENEEA. The V segment lost 2 bases and the J segment 5 bases; nucleotides outside the gene matches: 10. The CDR3 is made up of 16 amino acids. The CDR3 DNA reads as TGTGCCAGCAGCTTACACGTTAGGACTAGCGTCGACGAGCAGTACTTC. It specifies CASSLHVRTSVDEQYF.

In its sample, this clonotype was seen many times. The chain links TRBV2 to TRBJ2-1; no reliable D call. V was shortened by 10 bases and J by 0 bases, with 16 bases between the two germline ends. This CDR3 contains 15 residues. Germline V CDR1 and CDR2: SNHLY, FYNNEI. For the CDR3, the DNA is TGTGCCAATACGGACCGCCGGGTCTCCTACAATGAGCAGTTCTTC. Translating gives CANTDRRVSYNEQFF.